This record looks at one T cell receptor (beta chain) sequence and its context. The antigen this receptor binds is unknown. No quality values exist for individual bases; no much larger clone is one base distant. The data were taken from a study of a mutant IDH1 vaccine in newly diagnosed glioma (dated by TCRdb to the early 2020s). For the study in its entirety: Patients were given eight vaccinations, in weeks 1, 3, 5, 7, 11, 15, 19 and 23, which matched visits V03 through V10. Vaccination was initiated 4-6 weeks after radiotherapy alone, or concurrently with temozolomide cycles in the chemotherapy-containing groups. The roughly 35 treated patients were around 62% male and around 40% female, with a mean age of approximately 38 years. Before enrollment, patients had received standard therapy of radiotherapy alone, temozolomide alone, or radiochemotherapy with temozolomide; most received the combination. Peripheral blood was collected at six visits: V03 (baseline), V05, V07, V10, V12 and V13. For exploratory analyses, around 23 treated patients had longitudinal TCRB deep sequencing done wherever samples were available. Overall results and qualifications from the work: PBMC samples for TCRB deep sequencing were selected based on availability. It was noted by the authors that analyses of patient blood samples could not be reproduced owing to sample limitations. Changes in the top peripheral T cell clonotypes picked up by TCRB sequencing did not appear to be linked to pseudoprogression. Immune responses induced by the vaccine were seen in over 80% of patients across multiple MHC alleles.

The sample's time point label, decoded: week 23, last vaccination. A 20-mer mutant IDH1 peptide at 300 micrograms in Montanide made up each vaccine dose, which was injected subcutaneously together with topical imiquimod. The donors had newly diagnosed IDH1-mutant astrocytomas of WHO grade 3 or 4 that showed loss of nuclear ATRX. The samples were drawn from NOA16, a multicentre, single-arm, open-label phase I trial in Germany that tested a mutant IDH1 peptide vaccine in humans for the first time. Genomic DNA for TCRB sequencing was isolated from EDTA blood with the DNeasy Blood and Tissue Kit. The germline V gene encodes CDR1 SGHVS and CDR2 FNYEAQ. Counted from cysteine to phenylalanine, this CDR3 has 14 amino acids. The DNA shown is the 42-base CDR3, in frame from base 1. Between the V and J ends, shortened by 3 bases and 6 bases respectively, the junction contains 12 bases. The library was prepared using the immunoSEQ multiplex PCR assay. The hsTCRB Kit was used according to the manufacturer's protocol to amplify rearranged TCR beta chain sequences. Sequencing of TCRB libraries was carried out on an Illumina MiSeq. For the original study's pipeline: The kit vendor's proprietary platform handled demultiplexing, trimming and gene mapping. TCRdb mirrors the immuneACCESS table, restricted to in-frame sequences. Some clones are absent from its copies; in checked studies, under half trace to an unresolved V gene, and the reason for the others is unknown. That table is the source of V, J and clone size, and D and trimming were worked out from the DNA. The sample includes tens of thousands of clones, with approximately 89% observed a single time. The biggest ten clones account for 0.75% to 0.95% of the sample.

This TCR was recovered from a woman aged 45-59 years with glioma. The chain was built from TRBV7-6 and TRBJ2-1; possibly the D gene is TRBD1, per 5 matching bases. This sample comprised PBMCs, obtained from a glioma patient whose treatment included an IDH1 peptide vaccine. The sequenced DNA: TGTGCCAGCAGCTTTAGGGGCGGTGGCAATGAGCAGTTCTTC. The translation is CASSFRGGGNEQFF.